The T cell receptor (beta chain) described here comes from a study of T cells in localized non-small cell lung cancer. Study findings and constraints: A median of 57 of the top 100 tumor clones appeared in adjacent lung, which was paired and uninvolved.

The V end was cut by 4 bases, the J end by 0 bases, with 16 bases between. The CDR3 runs 17 residues. Germline assignment: CDR1 SGHKS and CDR2 YYEKEE (reference sequence). Some clones are missing from TCRdb's copy, which holds only in-frame ones; the method was immunoSEQ multiplex PCR. The table records under 20,000 clones, under 95% of them present only once. As concerns this clone: Its target is not known.

The J gene is TRBJ1-4, the V gene TRBV5-5; D not resolved. This receptor was obtained from a male donor at least 60 years old with stage I squamous cell lung carcinoma. This specimen was peripheral blood, taken before any cancer treatment. The CDR3, as DNA: TGTGCCAGCAGCCTCCAATCATGGGCCCCAACTAATGAAAAACTGTTTTTT. Translated, it gives CASSLQSWAPTNEKLFF. The whole variable domain, filled in from reference TRBV5-5 and TRBJ1-4, reads DAGVTQSPTHLIKTRGQQVTLRCSPISGHKSVSWYQQVLGQGPQFIFQYYEKEERGRGNFPDRFSARQFPNYSSELNVNALLLGDSALYLCASSLQSWAPTNEKLFFGSGTQLSVL.